This T cell receptor beta chain was profiled in a study of blood T cell repertoires in COVID-19. Study at large: The United States, Italy and Spain supplied acute and convalescent COVID-19 samples. PBMCs, B-cell-depleted T cells, or T cells were the source of the cDNA or gDNA that made up the material.

CDR3 length: 13 residues. Trimming removed 1 base at V and 4 bases at J, with 5 bases between. Per the authors' pipeline: Reference gene primer amplification yielded estimated nucleated cell counts. Sequencing used immunoSEQ multiplex PCR; TCRdb keeps in-frame clones, though not all of them. That table supplies the V and J calls and clone size; D and trimming were determined from the DNA. The table records approximately 400,000 clones, roughly 80% of them present only once. The V and J genes are TRBV12-3 or TRBV12-4 and TRBJ2-1; D call uncertain. The receptor comes from a human donor with acute or convalescent COVID-19. The donor label of this sample is uncertain. The specimen sequenced was peripheral blood. The CDR3 loop reads CASSLGQYNEQFF. In DNA form, the CDR3 reads TGTGCCAGCAGTTTAGGGCAGTACAATGAGCAGTTCTTC.